This is a list of T cell receptor beta chains from one sample in a study of T-cell reconstitution after alpha-beta-depleted transplantation in children. TCRdb independently ran MiXCR on the PCR reads; one entry per CDR3 protein. The repertoire includes roughly 500,000 distinct CDR3 sequences, roughly a tenth of them detected once, and 2% to 2.5% sits in the top ten. The source material was PBMCs, sampled before TCRalphabeta/CD19-depleted stem cell transplant. Receptors originate from a child aged 2 to 10 with inherited bone marrow failure, due to receive a stem cell transplant. CDR3s include the opening cysteine and the closing phenylalanine or tryptophan. D genes are given only for firm matches. Only some rows state a clone size, as once, few, many or a class for expanded clones.

CDR3aa: CASSSVSSGGGYEQYF; CDR3nt: TGCGCCAGCAGCAGTGTTTCGTCGGGAGGTGGGTACGAGCAGTACTTC; j_gene: TRBJ2-7; d_gene: TRBD2; v_gene: TRBV5-1; abundance: -
CDR3aa: CASMQLQQETQYF; CDR3nt: TGTGCCAGCATGCAGCTCCAACAAGAGACCCAGTACTTC; j_gene: TRBJ2-5; d_gene: -; v_gene: TRBV7-9; abundance: many
CDR3aa: CASSQDTLEDTQYF; CDR3nt: TGTGCCAGCAGCCAAGATACACTAGAAGATACGCAGTATTTT; j_gene: TRBJ2-3; d_gene: -; v_gene: TRBV3-1; abundance: many
CDR3aa: CASSSTRTGQDNEQFF; CDR3nt: TGTGCCAGCAGCTCGACCCGTACGGGACAGGACAATGAGCAGTTCTTC; j_gene: TRBJ2-1; d_gene: TRBD1; v_gene: TRBV7-9; abundance: many
CDR3aa: CASSPGTSGRGGEQFF; CDR3nt: TGTGCCAGCAGCCCTGGGACTAGCGGGAGAGGGGGTGAGCAGTTCTTC; j_gene: TRBJ2-1; d_gene: TRBD2; v_gene: TRBV5-4; abundance: many
CDR3aa: CASSSWTTPYEQYF; CDR3nt: TGTGCCAGCAGCTCTTGGACTACCCCCTACGAGCAGTACTTC; j_gene: TRBJ2-7; d_gene: -; v_gene: TRBV7-2; abundance: many
CDR3aa: CASSFGGSDTQYF; CDR3nt: TGTGCCAGCAGCTTTGGCGGCTCAGATACGCAGTATTTT; j_gene: TRBJ2-3; d_gene: -; v_gene: TRBV7-2; abundance: many
CDR3aa: CASSVVQGENTEAFF; CDR3nt: TGCGCCAGCAGCGTGGTTCAAGGGGAGAACACTGAAGCTTTCTTT; j_gene: TRBJ1-1; d_gene: -; v_gene: TRBV4-3; abundance: -
CDR3aa: CSAREPAGAYEQYF; CDR3nt: TGCAGTGCTAGAGAGCCCGCAGGGGCGTACGAGCAGTACTTC; j_gene: TRBJ2-7; d_gene: -; v_gene: TRBV20-1; abundance: many
CDR3aa: CASSPNALQTAKNIQYF; CDR3nt: TGTGCCAGCTCACCAAATGCGTTGCAGACGGCCAAAAACATTCAGTACTTC; j_gene: TRBJ2-4; d_gene: -; v_gene: TRBV18; abundance: many
CDR3aa: CASRDRGRGAYNEQFF; CDR3nt: TGTGCCAGCAGGGACAGGGGGCGAGGTGCCTACAATGAGCAGTTCTTC; j_gene: TRBJ2-1; d_gene: TRBD1; v_gene: TRBV2; abundance: -
CDR3aa: CASTIAGQETQYF; CDR3nt: TGTGCCAGCACTATAGCGGGGCAAGAGACCCAGTACTTC; j_gene: TRBJ2-5; d_gene: TRBD2; v_gene: TRBV12-3/TRBV12-4; abundance: many
CDR3aa: CASSLLSGGSPYEQYF; CDR3nt: TGTGCCAGCAGTTTATTGAGCGGGGGATCCCCCTACGAGCAGTACTTC; j_gene: TRBJ2-7; d_gene: TRBD2; v_gene: TRBV28; abundance: many
CDR3aa: CASSLDPSGSQYEQYF; CDR3nt: TGTGCCAGCAGCCTCGATCCTAGCGGGAGTCAATACGAGCAGTACTTC; j_gene: TRBJ2-7; d_gene: TRBD2; v_gene: TRBV6-1; abundance: many
CDR3aa: CSASATSGPIYNEQFF; CDR3nt: TGCAGTGCTAGCGCAACTAGCGGGCCAATTTACAATGAGCAGTTCTTC; j_gene: TRBJ2-1; d_gene: TRBD2; v_gene: TRBV20-1; abundance: few
CDR3aa: CASSAPGQPYEQYF; CDR3nt: TGTGCCAGCAGTGCCCCGGGACAACCCTACGAGCAGTACTTC; j_gene: TRBJ2-7; d_gene: -; v_gene: TRBV12-3/TRBV12-4; abundance: -
CDR3aa: CAISESQREVAQFF; CDR3nt: TGTGCCATCAGTGAGTCCCAGCGGGAGGTTGCGCAGTTCTTC; j_gene: TRBJ2-1; d_gene: TRBD2; v_gene: TRBV10-3; abundance: many